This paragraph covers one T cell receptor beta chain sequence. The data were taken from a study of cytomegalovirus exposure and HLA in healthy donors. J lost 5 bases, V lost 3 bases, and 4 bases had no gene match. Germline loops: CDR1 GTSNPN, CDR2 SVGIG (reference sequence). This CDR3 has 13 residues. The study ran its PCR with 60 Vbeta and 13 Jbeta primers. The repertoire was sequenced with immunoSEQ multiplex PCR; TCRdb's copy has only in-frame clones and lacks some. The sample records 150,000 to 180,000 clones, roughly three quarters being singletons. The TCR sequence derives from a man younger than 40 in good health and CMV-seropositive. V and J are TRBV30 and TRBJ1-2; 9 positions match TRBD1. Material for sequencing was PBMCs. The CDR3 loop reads CAWSAGQGYGYTF. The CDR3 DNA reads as TGTGCCTGGAGCGCGGGACAGGGTTATGGCTACACCTTC. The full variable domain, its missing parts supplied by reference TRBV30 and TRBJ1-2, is SQTIHQWPATLVQPVGSPLSLECTVEGTSNPNLYWYRQAAGRGLQLLFYSVGIGQISSEVPQNLSASRPQDRQFILSSKKLLLSDSGFYLCAWSAGQGYGYTFGSGTRLTVV.